The clone carrying this T cell receptor (beta chain) was seen only a few times. The researchers produced TCR beta cDNA from 400 to 650 ng total RNA with a constant-region primer. Modified slightly, ARM-PCR produced TCR beta libraries over three nested multiplex PCR rounds. The first two PCR rounds used TRBV1-TRBV30 primers with a Cbeta primer, approximately 9 cycles each. TCRdb reprocessed the multiplex PCR reads via MiXCR and lists one record per CDR3 protein. Among hundreds of thousands of distinct CDR3 sequences, around three fifths were seen once, and the ten largest hold over 15%. Unsorted whole blood served as the source of blood RNA, and germline DNA was extracted as well. Chronic HBV infection was present, with no prior treatment. These data are taken from a study of tumor-infiltrating lymphocytes in primary liver carcinoma. The CDR3 sequence is 13 residues long. Per germline, CDR1 MNHNY and CDR2 SVGAGI (reference sequence). The V end was cut by 5 bases, the J end by 7 bases, with 11 bases between.

The V gene is TRBV6-6, the J gene TRBJ2-2, with a tentative D call TRBD1 (6 bases). The sequencing input was peripheral blood. The sequence derives from a woman younger than 45 with primary liver carcinoma and hepatitis B virus infection. CDR3 sequence (DNA): TGTGCCAGCAGTCCCATAGGGGGCGGGGAGCTGTTTTTT. Translation: CASSPIGGGELFF.